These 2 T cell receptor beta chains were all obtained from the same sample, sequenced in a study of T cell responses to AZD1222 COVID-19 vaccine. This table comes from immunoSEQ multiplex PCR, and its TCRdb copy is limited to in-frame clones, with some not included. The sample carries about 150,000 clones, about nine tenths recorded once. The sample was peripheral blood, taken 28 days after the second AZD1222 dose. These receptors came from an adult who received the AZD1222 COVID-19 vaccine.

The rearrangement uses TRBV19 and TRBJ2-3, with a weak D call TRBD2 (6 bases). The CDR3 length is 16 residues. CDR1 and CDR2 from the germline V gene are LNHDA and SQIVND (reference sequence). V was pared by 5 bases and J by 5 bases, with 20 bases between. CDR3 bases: TGTGCCAGTAGTCTCAGCGGAGGAGGGCCCGGAGATACGCAGTATTTT. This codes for CASSLSGGGPGDTQYF. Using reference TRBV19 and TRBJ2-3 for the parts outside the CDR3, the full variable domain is DGGITQSPKYLFRKEGQNVTLSCEQNLNHDAMYWYRQDPGQGLRLIYYSQIVNDFQKGDIAEGYSVSREKKESFPLTVTSAQKNPTAFYLCASSLSGGGPGDTQYFGPGTRLTVL.

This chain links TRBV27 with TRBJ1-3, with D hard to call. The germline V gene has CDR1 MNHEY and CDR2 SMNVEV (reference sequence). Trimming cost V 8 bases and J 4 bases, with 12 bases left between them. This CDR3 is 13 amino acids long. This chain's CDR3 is CASGQAGGNTIYF. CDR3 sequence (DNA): TGTGCCAGCGGCCAAGCAGGAGGAAACACCATATATTTT.